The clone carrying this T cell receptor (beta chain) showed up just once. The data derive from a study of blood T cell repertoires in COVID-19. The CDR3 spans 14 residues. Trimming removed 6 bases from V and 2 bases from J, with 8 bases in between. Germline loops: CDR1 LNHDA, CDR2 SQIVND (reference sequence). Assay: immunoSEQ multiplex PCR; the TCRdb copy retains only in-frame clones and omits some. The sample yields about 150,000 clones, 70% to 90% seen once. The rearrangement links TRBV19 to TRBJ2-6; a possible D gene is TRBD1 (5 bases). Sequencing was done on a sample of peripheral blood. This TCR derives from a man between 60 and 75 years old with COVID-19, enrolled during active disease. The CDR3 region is CASRGVAGANVLTF. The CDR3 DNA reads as TGTGCCAGTAGAGGGGTTGCTGGGGCCAACGTCCTGACTTTC.